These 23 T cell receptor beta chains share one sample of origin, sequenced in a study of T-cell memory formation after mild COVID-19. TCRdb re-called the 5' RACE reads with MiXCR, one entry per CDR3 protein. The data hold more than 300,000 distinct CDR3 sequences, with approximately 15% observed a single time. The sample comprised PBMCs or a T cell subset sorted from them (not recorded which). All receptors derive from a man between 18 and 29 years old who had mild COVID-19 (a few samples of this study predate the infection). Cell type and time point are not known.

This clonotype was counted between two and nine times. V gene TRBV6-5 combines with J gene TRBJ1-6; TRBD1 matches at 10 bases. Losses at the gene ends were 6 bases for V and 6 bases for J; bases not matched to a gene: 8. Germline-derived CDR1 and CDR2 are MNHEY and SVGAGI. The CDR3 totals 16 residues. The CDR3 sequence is CASSRGQGESNSPLHF. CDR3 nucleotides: TGTGCCAGCAGCCGCGGACAGGGGGAAAGTAATTCACCCCTCCACTTT.

The CDR3 here is CASSQGPPGWNEKLFF. The CDR3 region has the DNA TGTGCCAGCAGCCAAGGTCCCCCAGGGTGGAATGAAAAACTGTTTTTT. The chain carries TRBV14 and TRBJ1-4; D might be TRBD1 (5 bases). V was trimmed by 1 base and J by 5 bases, leaving 14 bases between them. This CDR3 is 16 amino acids long. The V gene's germline CDR1 is SGHDN and CDR2 FVKESK.

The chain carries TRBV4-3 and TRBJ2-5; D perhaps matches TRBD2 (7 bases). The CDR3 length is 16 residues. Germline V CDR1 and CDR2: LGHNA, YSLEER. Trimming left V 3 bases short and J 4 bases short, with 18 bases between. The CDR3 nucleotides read TGCGCCAGCAGCCAGCGGGGGTTAACAGGGAGAGAGACCCAGTACTTC. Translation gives CASSQRGLTGRETQYF.

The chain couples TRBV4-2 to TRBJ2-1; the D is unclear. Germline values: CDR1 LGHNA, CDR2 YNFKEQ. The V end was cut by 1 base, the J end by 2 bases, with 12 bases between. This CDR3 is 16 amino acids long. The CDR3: CASSQVKGMAYNEQFF. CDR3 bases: TGTGCCAGCAGCCAAGTGAAAGGGATGGCCTACAATGAGCAGTTCTTC.

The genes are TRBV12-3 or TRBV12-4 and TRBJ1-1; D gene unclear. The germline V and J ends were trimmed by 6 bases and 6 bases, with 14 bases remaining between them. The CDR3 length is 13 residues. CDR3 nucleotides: TGTGCCAGCAGCACAGACGGAGCCCCTGAAGCTTTCTTT. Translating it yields CASSTDGAPEAFF.

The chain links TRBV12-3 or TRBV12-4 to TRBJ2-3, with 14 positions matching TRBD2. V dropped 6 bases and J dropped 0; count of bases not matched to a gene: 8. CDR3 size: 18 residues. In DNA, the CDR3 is TGTGCCAGCAGCCGAGGACTAGCGGGGGGCTTTAGCACAGATACGCAGTATTTT. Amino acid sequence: CASSRGLAGGFSTDTQYF.

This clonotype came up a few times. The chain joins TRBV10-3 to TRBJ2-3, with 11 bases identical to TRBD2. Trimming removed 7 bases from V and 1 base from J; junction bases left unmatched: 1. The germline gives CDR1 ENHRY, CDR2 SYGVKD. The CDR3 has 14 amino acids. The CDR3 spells CAIKTSGGTDTQYF. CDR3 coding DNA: TGTGCCATCAAGACTAGCGGGGGCACAGATACGCAGTATTTT.

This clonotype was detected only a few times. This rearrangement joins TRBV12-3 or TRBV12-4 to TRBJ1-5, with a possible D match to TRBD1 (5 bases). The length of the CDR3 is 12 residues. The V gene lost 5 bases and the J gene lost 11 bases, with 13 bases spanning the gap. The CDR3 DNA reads TGTGCCAGCAGTCGGGACGGCCGGACCCAGCATTTT. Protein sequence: CASSRDGRTQHF.

CDR3 sequence (DNA): TGTGCCAGCAGAGAGATCCCTGGAAACACCATATATTTT. Translated, it gives CASREIPGNTIYF. The chain uses TRBV7-9 and TRBJ1-3; D call uncertain. CDR3 length: 13 amino acids. Trimming stripped 6 bases from V and 2 bases from J, with 8 bases between. Germline assignment: CDR1 SEHNR and CDR2 FQNEAQ (reference sequence).

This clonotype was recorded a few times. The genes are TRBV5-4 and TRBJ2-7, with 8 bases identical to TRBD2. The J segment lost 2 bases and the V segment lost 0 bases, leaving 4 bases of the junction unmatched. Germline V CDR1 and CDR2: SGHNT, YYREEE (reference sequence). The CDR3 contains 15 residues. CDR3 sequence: CASSLGTSSAYEQYF. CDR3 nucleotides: TGTGCCAGCAGCTTGGGGACTAGCTCGGCCTACGAGCAGTACTTC.

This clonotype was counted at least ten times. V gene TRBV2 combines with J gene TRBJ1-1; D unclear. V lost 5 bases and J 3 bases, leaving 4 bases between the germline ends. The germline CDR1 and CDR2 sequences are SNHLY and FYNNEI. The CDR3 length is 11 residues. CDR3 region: CASSYDTEAFF. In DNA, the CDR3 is TGTGCCAGCAGTTATGACACTGAAGCTTTCTTT.

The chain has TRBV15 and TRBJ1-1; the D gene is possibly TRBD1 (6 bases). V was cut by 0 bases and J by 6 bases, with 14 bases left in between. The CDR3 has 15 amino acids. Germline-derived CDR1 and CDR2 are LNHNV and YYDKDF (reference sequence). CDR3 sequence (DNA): TGTGCCACCAGCAGAGATCCGACAGGTGCGTCTGAAGCTTTCTTT. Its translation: CATSRDPTGASEAFF.

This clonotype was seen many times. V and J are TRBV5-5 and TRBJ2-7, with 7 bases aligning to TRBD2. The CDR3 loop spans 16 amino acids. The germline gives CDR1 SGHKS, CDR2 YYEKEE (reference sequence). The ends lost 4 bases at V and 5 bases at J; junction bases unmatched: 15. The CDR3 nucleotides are TGTGCCAGCAGCCCGACCGGGGAGGGACGTGTTCACGAGCAGTACGTC. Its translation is CASSPTGEGRVHEQYV.

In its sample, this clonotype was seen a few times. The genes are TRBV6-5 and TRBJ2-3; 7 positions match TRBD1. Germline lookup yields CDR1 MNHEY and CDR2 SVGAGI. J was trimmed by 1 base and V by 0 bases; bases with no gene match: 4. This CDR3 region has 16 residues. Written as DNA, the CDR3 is TGTGCCAGCAGTTACTCGCAGGGGGAAGGCACAGATACGCAGTATTTT. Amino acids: CASSYSQGEGTDTQYF.

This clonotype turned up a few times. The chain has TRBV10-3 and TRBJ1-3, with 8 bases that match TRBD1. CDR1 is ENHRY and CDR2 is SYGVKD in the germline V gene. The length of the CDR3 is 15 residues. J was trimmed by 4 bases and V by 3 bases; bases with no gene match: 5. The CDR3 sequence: CAISESRGLGNTIYF. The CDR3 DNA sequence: TGTGCCATCAGTGAAAGCAGGGGGCTCGGAAACACCATATATTTT.

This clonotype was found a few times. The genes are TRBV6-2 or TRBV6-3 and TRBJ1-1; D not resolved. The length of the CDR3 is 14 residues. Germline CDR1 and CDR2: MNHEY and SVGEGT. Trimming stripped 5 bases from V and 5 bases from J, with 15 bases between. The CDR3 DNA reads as TGTGCCAGCAGTGCTAACCCTCATCGGACTGAAGCTTTCTTT. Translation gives CASSANPHRTEAFF.

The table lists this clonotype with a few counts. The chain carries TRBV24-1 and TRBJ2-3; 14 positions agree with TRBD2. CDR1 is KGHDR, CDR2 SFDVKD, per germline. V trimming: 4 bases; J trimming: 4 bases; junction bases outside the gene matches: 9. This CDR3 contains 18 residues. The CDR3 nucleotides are TGTGCCACCAGTGACCGCAGACTAGCGGGGGGGCCTGCAGATACGCAGTATTTT. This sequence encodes CATSDRRLAGGPADTQYF.

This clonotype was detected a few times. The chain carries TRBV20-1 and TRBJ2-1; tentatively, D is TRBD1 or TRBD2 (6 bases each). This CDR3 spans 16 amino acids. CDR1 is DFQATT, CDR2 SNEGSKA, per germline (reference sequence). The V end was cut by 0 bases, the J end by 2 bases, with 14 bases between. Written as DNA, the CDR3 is TGCAGTGCTAGAGAAGTCCGTGGGGGGCCCTACAATGAGCAGTTCTTC. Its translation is CSAREVRGGPYNEQFF.

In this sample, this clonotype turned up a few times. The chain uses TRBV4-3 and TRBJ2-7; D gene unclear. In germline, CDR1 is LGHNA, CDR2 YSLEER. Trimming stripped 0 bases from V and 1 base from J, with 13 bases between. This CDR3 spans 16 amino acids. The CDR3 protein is CASSQESMARSYEQYF. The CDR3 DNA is TGCGCCAGCAGCCAAGAATCGATGGCGAGGTCCTACGAGCAGTACTTC.

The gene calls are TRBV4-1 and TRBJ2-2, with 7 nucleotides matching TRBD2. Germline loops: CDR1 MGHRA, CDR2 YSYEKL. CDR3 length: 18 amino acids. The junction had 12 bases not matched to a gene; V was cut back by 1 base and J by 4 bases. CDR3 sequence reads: CASSQASGGGFGTGELFF. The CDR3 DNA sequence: TGCGCCAGCAGCCAAGCATCCGGCGGGGGTTTCGGCACCGGGGAGCTGTTTTTT.

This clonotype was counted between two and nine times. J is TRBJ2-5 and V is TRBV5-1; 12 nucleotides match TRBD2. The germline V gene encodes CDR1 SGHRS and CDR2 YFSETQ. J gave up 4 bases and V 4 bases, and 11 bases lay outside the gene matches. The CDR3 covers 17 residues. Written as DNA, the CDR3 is TGCGCCAGCAGCAAATATCCGACTAGCGGGGGAGCAGAGACCCAGTACTTC. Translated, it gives CASSKYPTSGGAETQYF.

The CDR3 DNA sequence: TGTGCCATCACCGGGATACCCTATGGCTACACCTTC. Translating it yields CAITGIPYGYTF. The chain uses TRBV10-3 and TRBJ1-2, with D uncertain. The CDR3 consists of 12 residues. Germline V gives CDR1 ENHRY, CDR2 SYGVKD. Trimming took 7 bases from V and 4 from J, leaving 10 bases between them.

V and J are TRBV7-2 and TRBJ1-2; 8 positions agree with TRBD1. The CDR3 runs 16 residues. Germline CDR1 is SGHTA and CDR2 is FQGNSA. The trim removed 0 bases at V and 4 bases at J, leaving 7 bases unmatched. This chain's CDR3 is CASSLARTGKTYGYTF. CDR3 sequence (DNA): TGTGCCAGCAGCTTAGCCCGGACAGGGAAGACCTATGGCTACACCTTC.